Listed below are T cell receptor beta chains from one sample, sequenced in a study of blood T cell repertoires in COVID-19. The protocol was immunoSEQ multiplex PCR, while the TCRdb copy is restricted to in-frame clones and leaves out a portion. The table has tens of thousands of clones, around 87% seen once. Sequenced material: peripheral blood. The receptor set was obtained from a man in his sixties with active or convalescent COVID-19. Both conserved end residues are part of each CDR3. A D gene is named only where the DNA matches it firmly. Clone size is stated in some rows and not others, as once, few, many or a class when expanded.

v_call	clone_size	j_call	d_call	cdr3_aa	cdr3_nt
TRBV18	NA	TRBJ2-2	TRBD1	CASSPATGAGELFF	TGTGCCAGCTCACCAGCGACAGGGGCCGGGGAGCTGTTTTTT
TRBV4-1	NA	TRBJ2-1	TRBD1	CASSQESGGRYNEQFF	TGCGCCAGCAGCCAAGAGTCAGGGGGCCGATACAATGAGCAGTTCTTC
TRBV4-1	NA	TRBJ2-6	NA	CASSQARGGANVLTF	TGCGCCAGCAGCCAAGCCCGGGGTGGGGCCAACGTCCTGACTTTC
TRBV7-2	NA	TRBJ1-5	TRBD1	CASSLDGTEHQPQHF	TGTGCCAGCAGCTTAGACGGGACAGAACATCAGCCCCAGCATTTT
TRBV19	NA	TRBJ2-7	NA	CASSVRSGEQYF	TGTGCCAGTAGTGTGAGGTCTGGCGAGCAGTACTTC
TRBV28	NA	TRBJ2-5	TRBD2	CASSLGGARETQYF	TGTGCCAGCAGTCTCGGGGGGGCCCGGGAGACCCAGTACTTC
TRBV12-5	NA	TRBJ2-7	NA	CASGLGLREQYF	TGTGCTAGTGGTTTGGGACTGCGGGAGCAGTACTTC
TRBV6-6	NA	TRBJ1-5	NA	CASSSISRGTDAQHF	TGTGCCAGCAGCTCGATTTCTCGCGGTACTGACGCCCAGCATTTT
TRBV6-4	once	TRBJ2-1	NA	CASSAQGHNEQFF	TGTGCCAGCAGTGCACAGGGACACAATGAGCAGTTCTTC
TRBV7-6	NA	TRBJ1-2	NA	CASSSGTGANYGYTF	TGTGCCAGCAGCTCGGGCACAGGAGCTAACTATGGCTACACCTTC
TRBV14	NA	TRBJ2-7	NA	CASSRDRSGYEQYF	TGTGCCAGCAGCCGTGACAGGTCTGGTTACGAGCAGTACTTC
TRBV27	NA	TRBJ2-7	TRBD2	CASSLSGIPYEQYF	TGTGCCAGCAGCCTTAGCGGGATACCGTACGAGCAGTACTTC
TRBV6-2/TRBV6-3	NA	TRBJ2-3	NA	CASSYSVGANTQYF	TGTGCCAGCAGTTACTCGGTAGGGGCGAATACGCAGTATTTT
TRBV15	NA	TRBJ2-5	TRBD2	CATSRASGRGETQYF	TGTGCCACCAGTAGGGCTAGCGGGAGAGGGGAGACCCAGTACTTC
TRBV9	NA	TRBJ2-5	TRBD2	CASSRLAGQQETQYF	TGTGCCAGCAGCAGACTAGCGGGACAACAAGAGACCCAGTACTTC
TRBV6-5	NA	TRBJ2-2	NA	CASSPRGQDTPLFF	TGTGCCAGCAGTCCCAGGGGCCAGGATACGCCTCTGTTTTTT
TRBV3-1/TRBV3-2	NA	TRBJ1-5	TRBD1	CASSQIRTGSNQPQHF	TGTGCCAGCAGCCAAATCCGGACAGGTAGCAATCAGCCCCAGCATTTT
TRBV10-1	NA	TRBJ1-1	NA	CATQQGRNTEAFF	TGCGCCACCCAACAGGGTCGGAACACTGAAGCTTTCTTT
TRBV9	once	TRBJ2-5	NA	CASSALSRGPAETQYF	TGTGCCAGCAGCGCCCTGTCGCGTGGGCCCGCGGAGACCCAGTACTTC
TRBV19	NA	TRBJ2-7	NA	CASSTPGRVYEQYF	TGTGCCAGTAGTACTCCAGGTAGAGTATACGAGCAGTACTTC
TRBV18	NA	TRBJ2-1	TRBD2	CASSPLFGRDNEQFF	TGTGCCAGCTCACCCCTTTTCGGGAGGGACAATGAGCAGTTCTTC
TRBV4-2	once	TRBJ1-5	NA	CASSQEMKAGLSNQPQHF	TGTGCCAGCAGCCAAGAAATGAAGGCAGGGCTTAGCAATCAGCCCCAGCATTTT
TRBV2	NA	TRBJ2-7	NA	CASSERWLAANEQYF	TGTGCCAGCAGTGAGAGGTGGCTAGCCGCCAACGAGCAGTACTTC
TRBV18	once	TRBJ1-5	NA	CASSPGQTRSNQPQHF	TGTGCCAGCTCACCGGGACAAACCCGTAGCAATCAGCCCCAGCATTTT
TRBV19	NA	TRBJ2-1	NA	CASMAFAGSYNEQFF	TGTGCCAGTATGGCCTTTGCGGGTTCCTACAATGAGCAGTTCTTC
TRBV9	NA	TRBJ2-5	TRBD1	CASSVGDRPPETQYF	TGTGCCAGCAGCGTAGGGGACAGACCGCCGGAGACCCAGTACTTC
TRBV11-2	NA	TRBJ2-1	TRBD2	CASSLNSGRAGEQFF	TGTGCCAGCAGCTTAAATAGCGGGAGGGCCGGGGAGCAGTTCTTC
TRBV29-1	NA	TRBJ2-3	TRBD2	CSVEDRLAVLTDTQYF	TGCAGCGTTGAAGACAGGCTAGCGGTGCTCACAGATACGCAGTATTTT
TRBV6-5	once	TRBJ1-1	NA	CASSYPQGQAFF	TGTGCCAGCAGTTACCCACAGGGACAAGCTTTCTTT
TRBV6-2/TRBV6-3	NA	TRBJ2-3	TRBD2	CASSRLAGKTDTQYF	TGTGCCAGCAGTCGACTAGCGGGAAAGACAGATACGCAGTATTTT
TRBV5-1	NA	TRBJ2-7	TRBD2	CASSPGTSGTYEQYF	TGCGCCAGCAGCCCCGGGACTAGCGGAACCTACGAGCAGTACTTC
TRBV5-1	NA	TRBJ1-6	TRBD1	CASSLQGGTSPLHF	TGCGCCAGCAGCTTGCAGGGGGGCACTTCACCCCTCCACTTT
TRBV7-2	NA	TRBJ1-5	TRBD1	CASSPHRTGGGQPQHF	TGTGCCAGCAGCCCCCACAGGACAGGGGGCGGTCAGCCCCAGCATTTT
TRBV7-8	NA	TRBJ1-1	NA	CASSSDGGNTEAFF	TGTGCCAGCAGCTCCGACGGGGGAAACACTGAAGCTTTCTTT
TRBV27	few	TRBJ2-3	TRBD2	CASGITRRGGVPDTQYF	TGTGCCAGCGGAATAACACGACGGGGAGGGGTTCCAGATACGCAGTATTTT
TRBV5-1	NA	TRBJ2-5	NA	CASSLRRQETQYF	TGCGCCAGCAGCTTGCGCCGGCAAGAGACCCAGTACTTC
TRBV6-5	NA	TRBJ1-6	NA	CASSYSRAGDSPLHF	TGTGCCAGCAGTTACTCGAGGGCAGGGGATTCACCCCTCCACTTT
TRBV7-3	few	TRBJ2-3	NA	CASSLFGRGSTDTQYF	TGTGCCAGCAGCTTATTCGGGCGGGGTAGCACAGATACGCAGTATTTT
TRBV7-2	NA	TRBJ1-2	NA	CASSLAYRNYGYTF	TGTGCCAGCAGCTTAGCGTACAGAAACTATGGCTACACCTTC
TRBV3-1/TRBV3-2	NA	TRBJ1-6	TRBD1	CASSQETGIASPLHF	TGTGCCAGCAGCCAGGAGACAGGGATAGCCTCACCCCTCCACTTT
TRBV6-6	NA	TRBJ2-2	NA	CASSYTTGNTGELFF	TGTGCCAGCAGTTACACTACAGGAAACACCGGGGAGCTGTTTTTT
TRBV28	NA	TRBJ2-1	TRBD1	CASESSGTGSYNEQFF	TGTGCCAGCGAATCGTCCGGGACAGGGTCCTACAATGAGCAGTTCTTC
TRBV18	NA	TRBJ1-1	TRBD1	CASSPDREAEAFF	TGTGCCAGCTCACCGGACAGGGAGGCTGAAGCTTTCTTT
TRBV11-2	NA	TRBJ1-2	NA	CASSPWGWAGYTF	TGTGCCAGCAGCCCGTGGGGCTGGGCTGGCTACACCTTC
TRBV19	NA	TRBJ1-5	NA	CATGGVGSNQPQHF	TGTGCCACGGGGGGGGTAGGTAGCAATCAGCCCCAGCATTTT
TRBV5-1	NA	TRBJ1-2	TRBD1	CASSLAGQAGYYGYTF	TGCGCCAGCAGCTTGGCAGGACAGGCAGGTTACTATGGCTACACCTTC
TRBV27	NA	TRBJ2-1	TRBD1	CASSFRTGTYNEQFF	TGTGCCAGCAGTTTCCGGACAGGGACCTACAATGAGCAGTTCTTC
TRBV6-2/TRBV6-3	NA	TRBJ1-5	NA	CASSYYSDQPQHF	TGTGCCAGCAGTTATTATTCGGATCAGCCCCAGCATTTT
TRBV11-3	NA	TRBJ1-1	NA	CASSLGPDGKAFF	TGTGCCAGCAGCTTAGGCCCAGACGGGAAAGCTTTCTTT
TRBV10-1	NA	TRBJ1-1	NA	CASRAGGRDTEAFF	TGCGCCAGCCGTGCCGGGGGGAGGGATACTGAAGCTTTCTTT
TRBV19	NA	TRBJ1-1	NA	CASSTTRENTEAFF	TGTGCCAGTAGTACCACCAGGGAGAACACTGAAGCTTTCTTT
TRBV19	once	TRBJ1-2	NA	CASRQQGDYGYTF	TGTGCCAGTAGGCAACAGGGTGACTATGGCTACACCTTC